These 3 T cell receptor beta chains originate from one sample sequenced in a study of CD8 T cells in Susac syndrome. An input of about 0.5 to 1 ug of RNA was subjected to reverse transcription using random hexamers. MiXCR was run by TCRdb on the immunoSEQ multiplex PCR reads, yielding one entry per CDR3 protein. Among about 100,000 distinct CDR3 sequences listed, approximately 95% were seen once. Sequencing was carried out using CD8+ T cells from PBMCs. The receptor source for this set is a human donor with Susac syndrome.

This sequence joins TRBV18 and TRBJ1-6; D unclear. Germline-derived CDR1 and CDR2 are KGHSH and LQKENI. V was trimmed by 4 bases and J by 12 bases, leaving 10 bases between them. The CDR3 is 12 residues long. Written as DNA, the CDR3 is TGTGCCAGCTCACTACGGCATGGACCCCTCCACTTT. Encoded protein: CASSLRHGPLHF.

This rearrangement joins TRBV10-2 to TRBJ1-6, with 11 bases identical to TRBD1. The CDR3 loop spans 18 amino acids. The V gene end was trimmed by 0 bases and the J gene end by 9 bases; junction bases not matched to a gene: 10. CDR1 and CDR2 (germline): WSHSY, SAAADI. DNA of the CDR3: TGCGCCAGCAGTGAGTCGGTCCGGGACAGGGGGTTCAGTTCACCCCTCCACTTT. As protein: CASSESVRDRGFSSPLHF.

V usage is TRBV6-2 or TRBV6-3 and J usage is TRBJ2-3; the match to TRBD2 covers 9 bases. There are 18 residues in the CDR3. CDR1 is MNHEY and CDR2 is SVGEGT in the germline V gene. With 1 base clipped from V and 6 bases from J, the junction kept 14 bases outside the gene matches. The CDR3 sequence: CASSYLAGAILQGDTQYF. The DNA for the CDR3 is TGTGCCAGCAGTTACTTAGCGGGAGCGATCCTCCAGGGGGATACGCAGTATTTT.